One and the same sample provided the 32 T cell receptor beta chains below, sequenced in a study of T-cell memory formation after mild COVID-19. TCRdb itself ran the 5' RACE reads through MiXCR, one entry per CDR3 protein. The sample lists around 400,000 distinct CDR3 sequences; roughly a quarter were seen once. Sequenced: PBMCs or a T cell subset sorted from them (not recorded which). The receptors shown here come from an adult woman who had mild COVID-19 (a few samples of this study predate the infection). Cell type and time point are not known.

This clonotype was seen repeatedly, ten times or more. CDR3 in DNA: TGTGCCAGCAAAAGGGAGGCCGGAGAACTGTTTTTT. This translates into CASKREAGELFF. The chain carries TRBV12-3 or TRBV12-4 and TRBJ1-4; no clear D. The CDR3 consists of 12 residues. Trimming cost V 7 bases and J 12 bases, with 15 bases left between them.

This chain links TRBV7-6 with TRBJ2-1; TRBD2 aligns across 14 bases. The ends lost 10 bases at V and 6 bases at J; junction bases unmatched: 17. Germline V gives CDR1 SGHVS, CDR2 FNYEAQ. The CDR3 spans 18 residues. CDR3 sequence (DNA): TGTGCCATCCAAGACCGACTAGCGGGAGGGATTGGTAGCAATGAGCAGTTCTTC. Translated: CAIQDRLAGGIGSNEQFF.

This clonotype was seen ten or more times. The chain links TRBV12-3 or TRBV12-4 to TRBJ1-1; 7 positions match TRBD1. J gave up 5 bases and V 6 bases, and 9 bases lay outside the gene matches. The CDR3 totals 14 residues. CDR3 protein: CASSPQGVRTEAFF. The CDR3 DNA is TGTGCCAGCAGCCCCCAGGGGGTTCGGACTGAAGCTTTCTTT.

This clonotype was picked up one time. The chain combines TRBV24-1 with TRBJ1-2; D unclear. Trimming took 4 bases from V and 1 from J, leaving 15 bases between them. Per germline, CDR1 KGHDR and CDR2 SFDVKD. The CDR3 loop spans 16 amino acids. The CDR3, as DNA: TGTGCCACCAGTGACGCCAAAGGAAGACTTAACTATGGCTACACCTTC. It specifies CATSDAKGRLNYGYTF.

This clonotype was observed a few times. CDR3 residues: CASSSRADYRLTEAFF. CDR3 DNA: TGCGCCAGCAGCTCAAGGGCGGATTACCGATTGACTGAAGCTTTCTTT. J is TRBJ1-1 and V is TRBV5-1; no firm D call. The CDR3 runs to 16 residues. V lost 3 bases and J lost 5, with 20 bases in between. Per germline, CDR1 SGHRS and CDR2 YFSETQ.

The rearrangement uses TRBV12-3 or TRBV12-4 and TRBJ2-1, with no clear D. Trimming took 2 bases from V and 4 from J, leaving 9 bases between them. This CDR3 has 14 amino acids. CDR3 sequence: CASSLLQAYNEQFF. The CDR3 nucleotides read TGTGCCAGCAGTTTACTGCAGGCATACAATGAGCAGTTCTTC.

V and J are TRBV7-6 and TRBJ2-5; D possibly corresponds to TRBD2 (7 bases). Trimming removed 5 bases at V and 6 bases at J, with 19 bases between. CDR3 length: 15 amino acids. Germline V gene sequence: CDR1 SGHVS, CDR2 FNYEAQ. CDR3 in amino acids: CASSLRPGGGKTQYF. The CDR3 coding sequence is TGTGCCAGCAGCCTACGCCCGGGGGGCGGAAAGACCCAGTACTTC.

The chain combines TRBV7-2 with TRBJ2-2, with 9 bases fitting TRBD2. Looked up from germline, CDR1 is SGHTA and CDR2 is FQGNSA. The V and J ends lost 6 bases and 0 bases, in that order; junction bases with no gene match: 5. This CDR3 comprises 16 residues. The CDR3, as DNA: TGTGCCAGCAGTCAGACTAGCGGAACGAACACCGGGGAGCTGTTTTTT. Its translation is CASSQTSGTNTGELFF. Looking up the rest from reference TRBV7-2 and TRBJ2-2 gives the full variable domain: GAGVSQSPSNKVTEKGKDVELRCDPISGHTALYWYRQSLGQGLEFLIYFQGNSAPDKSGLPSDRFSAERTGGSVSTLTIQRTQQEDSAVYLCASSQTSGTNTGELFFGEGSRLTVL.

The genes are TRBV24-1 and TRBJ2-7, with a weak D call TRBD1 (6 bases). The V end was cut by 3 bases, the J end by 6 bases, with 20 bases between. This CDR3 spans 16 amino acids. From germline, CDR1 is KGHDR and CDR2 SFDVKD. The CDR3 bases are TGTGCCACCAGTGATAGCGCGACAGGCAGGGTGAGCGAGCAGTACTTC. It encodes CATSDSATGRVSEQYF.

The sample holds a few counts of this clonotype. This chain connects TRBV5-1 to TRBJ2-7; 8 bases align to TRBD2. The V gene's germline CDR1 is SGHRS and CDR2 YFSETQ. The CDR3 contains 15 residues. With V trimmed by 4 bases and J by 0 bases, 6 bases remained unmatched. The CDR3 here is CASSRYSGDSYEQYF. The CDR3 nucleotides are TGCGCCAGCAGCCGATATAGCGGGGACTCCTACGAGCAGTACTTC.

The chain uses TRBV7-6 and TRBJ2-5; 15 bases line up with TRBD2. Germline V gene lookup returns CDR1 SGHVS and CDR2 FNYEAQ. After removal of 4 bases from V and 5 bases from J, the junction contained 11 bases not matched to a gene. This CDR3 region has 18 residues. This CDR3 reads CASSSRTSGREPGETQYF. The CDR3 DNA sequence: TGTGCCAGCAGCTCCCGGACTAGCGGGAGGGAACCTGGTGAGACCCAGTACTTC.

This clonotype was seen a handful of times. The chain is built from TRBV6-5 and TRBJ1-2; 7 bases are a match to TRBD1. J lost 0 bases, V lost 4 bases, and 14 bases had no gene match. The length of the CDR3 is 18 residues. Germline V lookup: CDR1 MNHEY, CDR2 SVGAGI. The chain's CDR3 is CASSSSISQGQPNYGYTF. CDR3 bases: TGTGCCAGCAGTTCCTCTATTTCCCAGGGACAGCCTAACTATGGCTACACCTTC.

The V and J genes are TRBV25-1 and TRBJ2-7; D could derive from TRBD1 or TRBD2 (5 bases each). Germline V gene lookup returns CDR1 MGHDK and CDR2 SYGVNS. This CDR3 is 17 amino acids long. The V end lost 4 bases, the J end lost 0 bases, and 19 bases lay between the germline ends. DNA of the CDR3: TGTGCCAGCAGTGGTCGGGACCCGCAGTCGGGCTCCTACGAGCAGTACTTC. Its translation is CASSGRDPQSGSYEQYF.

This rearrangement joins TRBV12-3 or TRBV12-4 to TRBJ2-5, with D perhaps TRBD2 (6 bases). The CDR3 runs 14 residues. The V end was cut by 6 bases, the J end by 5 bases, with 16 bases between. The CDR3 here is CASRAGTFMETQYF. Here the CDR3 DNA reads TGTGCCAGCAGGGCCGGGACTTTTATGGAGACCCAGTACTTC.

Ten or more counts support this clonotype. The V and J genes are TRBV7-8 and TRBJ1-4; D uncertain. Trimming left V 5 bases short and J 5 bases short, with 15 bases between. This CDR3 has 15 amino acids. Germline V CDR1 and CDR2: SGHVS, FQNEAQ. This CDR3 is CASSPHLIGNEKLFF. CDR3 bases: TGTGCCAGCAGCCCCCACCTCATCGGGAATGAAAAACTGTTTTTT.

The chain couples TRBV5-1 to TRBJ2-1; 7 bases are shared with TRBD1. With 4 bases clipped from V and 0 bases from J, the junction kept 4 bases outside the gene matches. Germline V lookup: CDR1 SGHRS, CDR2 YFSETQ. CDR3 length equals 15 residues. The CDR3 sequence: CASSRGQVSYNEQFF. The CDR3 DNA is TGCGCCAGCAGCCGCGGACAGGTCTCCTACAATGAGCAGTTCTTC.

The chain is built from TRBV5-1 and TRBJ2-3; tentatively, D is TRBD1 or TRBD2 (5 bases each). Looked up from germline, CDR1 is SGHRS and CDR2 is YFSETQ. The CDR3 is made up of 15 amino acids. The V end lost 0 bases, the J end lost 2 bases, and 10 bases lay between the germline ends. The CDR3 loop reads CASSLATGTTDTQYF. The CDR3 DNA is TGCGCCAGCAGCTTGGCCACGGGGACCACAGATACGCAGTATTTT.

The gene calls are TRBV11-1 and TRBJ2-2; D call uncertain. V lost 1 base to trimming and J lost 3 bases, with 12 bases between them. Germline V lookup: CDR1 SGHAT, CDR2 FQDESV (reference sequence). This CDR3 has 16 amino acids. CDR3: CASSLGAHSHTGELFF. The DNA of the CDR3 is TGTGCCAGCAGCTTAGGGGCCCACAGTCACACCGGGGAGCTGTTTTTT.

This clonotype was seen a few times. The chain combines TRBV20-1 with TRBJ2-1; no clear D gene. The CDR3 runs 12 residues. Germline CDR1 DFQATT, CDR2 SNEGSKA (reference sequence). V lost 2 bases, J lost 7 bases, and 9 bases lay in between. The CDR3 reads CSARKFMNEQFF. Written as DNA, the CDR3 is TGCAGTGCTAGAAAGTTTATGAATGAGCAGTTCTTC.

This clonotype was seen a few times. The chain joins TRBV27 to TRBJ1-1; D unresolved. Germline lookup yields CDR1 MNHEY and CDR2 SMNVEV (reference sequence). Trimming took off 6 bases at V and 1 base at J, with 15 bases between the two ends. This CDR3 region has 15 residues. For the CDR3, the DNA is TGTGCCAGCAGAAAAGGCGGTCTCTCGAACACTGAAGCTTTCTTT. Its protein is CASRKGGLSNTEAFF.

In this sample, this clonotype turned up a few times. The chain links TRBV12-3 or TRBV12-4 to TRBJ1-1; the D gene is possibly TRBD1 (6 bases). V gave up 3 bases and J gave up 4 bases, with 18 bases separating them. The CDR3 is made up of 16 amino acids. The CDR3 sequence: CASSLAPTGLGTEAFF. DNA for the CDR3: TGTGCCAGCAGTTTGGCCCCCACAGGGTTGGGCACTGAAGCTTTCTTT.

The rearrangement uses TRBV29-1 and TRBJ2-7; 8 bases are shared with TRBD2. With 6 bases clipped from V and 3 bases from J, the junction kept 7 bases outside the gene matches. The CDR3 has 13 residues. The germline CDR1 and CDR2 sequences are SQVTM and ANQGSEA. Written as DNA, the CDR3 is TGCAGCGTATCGACTAGCGCAAACTACGAGCAGTACTTC. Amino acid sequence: CSVSTSANYEQYF.

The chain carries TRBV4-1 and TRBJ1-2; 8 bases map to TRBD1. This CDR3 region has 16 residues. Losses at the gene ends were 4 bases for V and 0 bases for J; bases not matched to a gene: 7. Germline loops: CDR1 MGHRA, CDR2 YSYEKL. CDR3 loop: CASSRPGTGSNYGYTF. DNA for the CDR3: TGCGCCAGCAGCCGCCCCGGGACAGGTTCTAACTATGGCTACACCTTC.

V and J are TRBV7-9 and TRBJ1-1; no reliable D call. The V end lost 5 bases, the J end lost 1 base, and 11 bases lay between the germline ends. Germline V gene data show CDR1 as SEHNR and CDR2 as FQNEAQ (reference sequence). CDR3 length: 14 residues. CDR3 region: CASSPFARNTEAFF. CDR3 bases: TGTGCCAGCAGCCCGTTCGCGAGGAACACTGAAGCTTTCTTT.

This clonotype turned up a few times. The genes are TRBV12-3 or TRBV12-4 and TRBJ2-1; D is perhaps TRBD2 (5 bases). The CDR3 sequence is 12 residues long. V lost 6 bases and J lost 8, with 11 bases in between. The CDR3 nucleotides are TGTGCCAGCAGGAAACTAGAAGATGAGCAGTTCTTC. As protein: CASRKLEDEQFF.

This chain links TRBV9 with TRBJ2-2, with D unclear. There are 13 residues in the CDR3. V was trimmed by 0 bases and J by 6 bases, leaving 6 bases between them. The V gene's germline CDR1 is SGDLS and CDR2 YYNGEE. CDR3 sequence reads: CASSVEAPGELFF. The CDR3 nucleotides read TGTGCCAGCAGCGTAGAAGCGCCCGGGGAGCTGTTTTTT.

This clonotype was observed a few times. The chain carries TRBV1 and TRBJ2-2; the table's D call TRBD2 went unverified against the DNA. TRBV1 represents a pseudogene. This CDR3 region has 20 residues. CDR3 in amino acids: CTSSQVRLAGGCVDGGELFF. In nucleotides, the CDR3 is TGCACCAGCAGCCAAGTCCGACTAGCGGGGGGGTGTGTAGATGGCGGGGAGCTGTTTTTT.

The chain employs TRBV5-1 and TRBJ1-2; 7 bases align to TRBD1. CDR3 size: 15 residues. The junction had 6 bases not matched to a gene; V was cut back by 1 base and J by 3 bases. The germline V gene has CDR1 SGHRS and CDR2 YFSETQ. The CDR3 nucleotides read TGCGCCAGCAGCTTGATCTGGGACAGCGACTATGGCTACACCTTC. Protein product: CASSLIWDSDYGYTF.

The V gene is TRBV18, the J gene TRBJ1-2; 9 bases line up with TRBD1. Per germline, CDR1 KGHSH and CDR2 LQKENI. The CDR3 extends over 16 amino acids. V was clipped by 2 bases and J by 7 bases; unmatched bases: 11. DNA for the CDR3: TGTGCCAGCTCACCAGTTGTACAGGGGGCACATTTTGGCTACACCTTC. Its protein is CASSPVVQGAHFGYTF.

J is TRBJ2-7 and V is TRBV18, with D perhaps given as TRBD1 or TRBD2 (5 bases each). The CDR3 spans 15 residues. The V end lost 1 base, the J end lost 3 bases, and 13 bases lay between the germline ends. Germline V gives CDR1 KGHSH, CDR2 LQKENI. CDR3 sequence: CASSPRREWVYEQYF. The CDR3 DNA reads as TGTGCCAGCTCACCACGCAGGGAGTGGGTCTACGAGCAGTACTTC.

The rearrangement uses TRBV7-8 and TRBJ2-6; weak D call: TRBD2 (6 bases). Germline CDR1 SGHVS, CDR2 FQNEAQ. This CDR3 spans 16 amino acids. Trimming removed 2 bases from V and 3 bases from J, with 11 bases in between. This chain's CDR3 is CASSLRDFLGANVLTF. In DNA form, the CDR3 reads TGTGCCAGCAGCTTAAGGGACTTTCTTGGGGCCAACGTCCTGACTTTC.

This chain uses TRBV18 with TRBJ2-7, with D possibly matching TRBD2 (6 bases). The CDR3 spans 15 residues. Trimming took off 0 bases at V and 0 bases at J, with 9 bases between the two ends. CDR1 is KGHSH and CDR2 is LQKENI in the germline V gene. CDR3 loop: CASSPPGLSSYEQYF. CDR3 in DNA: TGTGCCAGCTCACCACCGGGACTCAGCTCCTACGAGCAGTACTTC.